This T cell receptor beta chain was obtained from a study of blood T cell repertoires in COVID-19. Overall study: Spain, Italy and the United States supplied samples that represented acute and convalescent COVID-19.

Profiled with immunoSEQ multiplex PCR; TCRdb holds only in-frame clones, not every one. The table shows under 300,000 clones, with roughly 86% occurring only once. In germline, CDR1 is KGHDR, CDR2 SFDVKD. The CDR3 consists of 13 residues. V was shortened by 4 bases and J by 6 bases, with 9 bases between the two germline ends. Sequencing was performed on peripheral blood. The sequence was obtained from a man aged 18-30 years with active or convalescent COVID-19. The chain employs TRBV24-1 and TRBJ1-3, with D tentatively TRBD1 (5 bases). CDR3 protein: CATSDGGVNTIYF. CDR3 DNA: TGTGCCACCAGTGACGGGGGGGTAAACACCATATATTTT.